The T cell receptor beta chain under discussion was sequenced for a study of blood T cell repertoires in COVID-19 (dated by TCRdb to the early 2020s). With regard to the full study: Samples from collaborators originated in the United States, Italy and Spain and spanned both the acute and convalescent phases of COVID-19. The sample metadata nearly always contained a de-identified subject ID, COVID-19 status, age in years and sex. Subjects who had been exposed to COVID-19, were actively infected with it, or had recovered from it provided the deeply sampled blood TCRbeta repertoires that made up the dataset. HLA class I and class II types, where available, came from metadata supplied by the sample provider rather than from assay-based typing. The repertoires were released in a freely available public database meant as a resource for research on the immune response to SARS-CoV-2. Samples came from the ongoing ImmuneRACE study (first 160 participants) plus 1,254 subjects from 6 global collaborators. The prospective study material was composed of cDNA or gDNA derived from T cells, B-cell-depleted T cells, or PBMCs. Study-wide conclusions, independent of this receptor: The quantity of clinical and demographic metadata differed by source and by participant and was supplied without curation.

The germline V gene gives CDR1 as SQVTM and CDR2 as ANQGSEA. Trimming takes 4 bases from V and 6 bases from J, and the germline ends sit 11 bases apart. Measured from the cysteine to the phenylalanine, the CDR3 is 12 residues long. The only DNA kept is the CDR3, 36 bases in frame from the first base. Each collaborating institution followed its own protocols to collect whole blood in K2EDTA tubes. For TCRbeta analysis, collaborators shipped samples in one of three forms: frozen whole blood, isolated PBMCs, or DNA extracted from either of those sample types. TCRbeta CDR3 regions were amplified from genomic DNA by means of the immunoSEQ Assay, a bias-controlled multiplex PCR. The authors processed their data as follows. Nucleated cell counts per sample were estimated from amplification of reference gene primers within the assay. Sequence reads were collapsed and filtered to measure the absolute abundance of every unique TCRbeta CDR3 rearrangement. For each sample, productive Simpson clonality was calculated as the square root of Simpson's diversity index across productive rearrangements. TCRdb stores this immuneACCESS table with in-frame sequences only. Part of the clones is absent; in the studies checked, under half of the shortfall reflects unresolved V genes, and no reason is known for the rest. D and trimming come from the DNA, and the V and J calls and clone size come from that table. Across this sample there are a few hundred thousand clones, with around 87% seen only once. About 2.1% of the sample rests with the top ten.

Worth noting for this clone: What this receptor recognizes is not known. The record has no base qualities; no much larger clone is one base away.

The receptor comes from a woman in her fifties or sixties with acute or convalescent COVID-19. The V gene is TRBV29-1 and the J gene is TRBJ2-3, with TRBD2 as a weak D call on 6 bases. Specimen: peripheral blood. CDR3 loop: CSVAAGSDTQYF. The nucleotide sequence is given as TGCAGCGTTGCCGCGGGATCGGATACGCAGTATTTT.